Presented here are 32 T cell receptor beta chains from one specimen sequenced in a study of T cell repertoires in cytomegalovirus infection. Via MiXCR, TCRdb re-called the reads, giving one row per CDR3 protein. The sample has around 94,000 distinct CDR3 sequences; more than 15% are singletons. The sample comprised PBMCs. The source of these receptors is a human donor in good health (CMV status not recorded). Some clones in this sample may be carry-over from other donors' samples.

The chain joins TRBV20-1 to TRBJ1-5; a possible D gene is TRBD1 (6 bases). V lost 3 bases to trimming and J lost 3 bases, with 12 bases between them. The CDR3 is 14 residues long. Looked up from germline, CDR1 is DFQATT and CDR2 is SNEGSKA (reference sequence). The CDR3 DNA reads TGCAGTGCTAGGGAACAGGGCTTCAATCAGCCCCAGCATTTT. As protein: CSAREQGFNQPQHF.

The sample holds a few counts of this clonotype. The rearrangement links TRBV28 to TRBJ1-5; the D gene is possibly TRBD1 (6 bases). The length of the CDR3 is 15 residues. Trimming cost V 2 bases and J 3 bases, with 11 bases left between them. Germline V CDR1 and CDR2: MDHEN, SYDVKM. In nucleotides, the CDR3 is TGTGCCAGCAGTTTACGAGGGGGTAACAATCAGCCCCAGCATTTT. Translated, it gives CASSLRGGNNQPQHF.

This chain links TRBV5-4 with TRBJ2-1; D is unresolved. The CDR3 loop spans 12 amino acids. Per the germline V gene, CDR1 is SGHNT and CDR2 is YYREEE (reference sequence). V dropped 4 bases and J dropped 9 bases, with 11 bases sitting between them. CDR3 residues: CASSPTRSEQFF. Here the CDR3 DNA reads TGTGCCAGCAGCCCGACTCGGAGTGAGCAGTTCTTC.

This clonotype was seen at least ten times. The CDR3 DNA reads as TGCAGTGCTCCCCTAGCGGGGTTTTCCTACAATGAGCAGTTCTTC. Translated: CSAPLAGFSYNEQFF. J is TRBJ2-1 and V is TRBV20-1, with 9 bases fitting TRBD2. With V trimmed by 5 bases and J by 1 base, 6 bases remained unmatched. The CDR3 covers 15 residues. Germline loops: CDR1 DFQATT, CDR2 SNEGSKA (reference sequence).

The genes are TRBV7-9 and TRBJ1-1, with D maybe TRBD1 (5 bases). With 3 bases removed from V and 5 bases from J, the gap between germline ends came to 13 bases. CDR1 and CDR2 (germline): SEHNR, FQNEAQ (reference sequence). The CDR3 has 14 residues. The CDR3 region has the DNA TGTGCCAGCAGCTTCCTAGGCAGGGAAACTGAAGCTTTCTTT. Translating it yields CASSFLGRETEAFF. Complete variable domain (other parts from reference TRBV7-9 and TRBJ1-1): DTGVSQNPRHKITKRGQNVTFRCDPISEHNRLYWYRQTLGQGPEFLTYFQNEAQLEKSRLLSDRFSAERPKGSFSTLEIQRTEQGDSAMYLCASSFLGRETEAFFGQGTRLTVV.

Only one count was recorded for this clonotype. A clone one base away is much larger, so this may be a read error. The chain combines TRBV28 with TRBJ1-1; D is possibly TRBD1 (5 bases). The CDR3 sequence is 15 residues long. Germline values: CDR1 MDHEN, CDR2 SYDVKM. CDR3 DNA: TGTGACAGCAGTTCCCCGGTAGGGGTGAACACTGAAGCTTTCTTT. It translates to CDSSSPVGVNTEAFF.

This clonotype was counted a few times. The rearrangement uses TRBV2 and TRBJ2-2; possible D gene TRBD2, 6 bases. Germline CDR1 and CDR2: SNHLY and FYNNEI. This CDR3 has 11 residues. With 5 bases removed from V and 14 bases from J, the gap between germline ends came to 12 bases. The CDR3 DNA follows: TGTGCCAGCAGTTACTCCGGGAGTCTGTTTTTT. This gives the protein CASSYSGSLFF.

This clonotype has only a few counts. This rearrangement joins TRBV12-3 or TRBV12-4 to TRBJ1-5; the D gene is possibly TRBD1 (5 bases). CDR3 size: 14 residues. V lost 6 bases and J lost 9, with 18 bases in between. The CDR3 nucleotides are TGTGCCAGCAGAGATACAGGTGGAGGTCGGCCCCAGCATTTT. As protein: CASRDTGGGRPQHF.

This chain connects TRBV7-9 to TRBJ1-1, with a weak D call TRBD1 (5 bases). Between the trimmed V and J ends, which lost 7 bases and 5 bases, there was a span of 14 bases. Per the germline V gene, CDR1 is SEHNR and CDR2 is FQNEAQ (reference sequence). The CDR3 runs to 13 residues. Here the CDR3 DNA reads TGTGCCAGCACCCTTTCGGGGGGGACTGAAGCTTTCTTT. Its translation: CASTLSGGTEAFF. The full variable domain, its missing parts supplied by reference TRBV7-9 and TRBJ1-1, is DTGVSQNPRHKITKRGQNVTFRCDPISEHNRLYWYRQTLGQGPEFLTYFQNEAQLEKSRLLSDRFSAERPKGSFSTLEIQRTEQGDSAMYLCASTLSGGTEAFFGQGTRLTVV.

The chain combines TRBV19 with TRBJ1-3; TRBD1 might be the D (5 bases). Trimming removed 7 bases at V and 0 bases at J, with 19 bases between. Germline lookup yields CDR1 LNHDA and CDR2 SQIVND (reference sequence). CDR3 length: 17 residues. The CDR3 region has the DNA TGTGCCAGTACGGCTCGAAGGGGCACGGGCTCTGGAAACACCATATATTTT. Protein: CASTARRGTGSGNTIYF.

This clonotype was detected ten times or more. The J gene is TRBJ2-2, the V gene TRBV7-6; 7 bases are shared with TRBD1. J gave up 4 bases and V 1 base, and 3 bases lay outside the gene matches. The germline CDR1 and CDR2 sequences are SGHVS and FNYEAQ. The CDR3 covers 15 residues. Here the CDR3 DNA reads TGTGCCAGCAGCTTAGGACAGGGACCCACCGGGGAGCTGTTTTTT. Its translation: CASSLGQGPTGELFF.

The chain employs TRBV3-1 and TRBJ2-7, with 7 nucleotides matching TRBD2. The CDR3 consists of 13 residues. The J segment lost 4 bases and the V segment lost 5 bases, leaving 5 bases of the junction unmatched. Germline CDR1 reads LGHDT; CDR2 reads YNNKEL (reference sequence). The CDR3 sequence: CASSTGLTYEQYF. CDR3 DNA: TGTGCCAGCAGCACGGGACTAACATACGAGCAGTACTTC.

The V and J genes are TRBV29-1 and TRBJ2-5; 8 nucleotides match TRBD1. From germline, CDR1 is SQVTM and CDR2 ANQGSEA. This CDR3 is built from 15 residues. Losses at the gene ends were 4 bases for V and 1 base for J; bases not matched to a gene: 8. The CDR3 loop is CSVGLPGQVQETQYF. Here the CDR3 DNA reads TGCAGCGTTGGGCTCCCGGGACAGGTCCAAGAGACCCAGTACTTC.

This clonotype appeared a few times. This sequence joins TRBV7-2 and TRBJ2-5; D ambiguous. Trimming took 1 base from V and 5 from J, leaving 8 bases between them. Germline CDR1 SGHTA, CDR2 FQGNSA. The CDR3 sequence is 13 residues long. The CDR3 is CASSLGFWETQYF. CDR3 sequence (DNA): TGTGCCAGCAGCTTAGGCTTTTGGGAGACCCAGTACTTC. Looking up the rest from reference TRBV7-2 and TRBJ2-5 gives the full variable domain: GAGVSQSPSNKVTEKGKDVELRCDPISGHTALYWYRQSLGQGLEFLIYFQGNSAPDKSGLPSDRFSAERTGGSVSTLTIQRTQQEDSAVYLCASSLGFWETQYFGPGTRLLVL.

In this sample, this clonotype turned up many times. This chain connects TRBV7-2 to TRBJ1-1; D not certain. Germline V CDR1 and CDR2: SGHTA, FQGNSA. Trimming shortened V by 1 base and J by 5 bases, and 11 bases separated the two germline ends. The CDR3 runs to 14 residues. The CDR3 spells CASSLERGGTEAFF. The CDR3 DNA reads TGTGCCAGCAGCTTAGAACGAGGAGGGACTGAAGCTTTCTTT.

The DNA of the CDR3 is TGTGCCAGCAGTGAGACAGCGGACGATGAGCAGTTCTTC. As protein: CASSETADDEQFF. The chain joins TRBV2 to TRBJ2-1; D may be TRBD1 or TRBD2 (5 bases each). CDR1 is SNHLY and CDR2 is FYNNEI in the germline V gene. V dropped 3 bases and J dropped 8 bases, with 11 bases sitting between them. The CDR3 contains 13 residues. Drawing the rest from reference TRBV2 and TRBJ2-1, the complete variable domain is EPEVTQTPSHQVTQMGQEVILRCVPISNHLYFYWYRQILGQKVEFLVSFYNNEISEKSEIFDDQFSVERPDGSNFTLKIRSTKLEDSAMYFCASSETADDEQFFGPGTRLTVL.

The chain uses TRBV29-1 and TRBJ1-2; 8 bases are shared with TRBD1. J was trimmed by 4 bases and V by 5 bases; bases with no gene match: 9. CDR1 and CDR2 (germline): SQVTM, ANQGSEA. CDR3 length: 14 residues. The CDR3 DNA follows: TGCAGCGTTAAAACAGACAGGGGAGTCTATGGCTACACCTTC. This gives the protein CSVKTDRGVYGYTF.

The chain employs TRBV29-1 and TRBJ2-5; 9 nucleotides line up with TRBD2. V trimming: 3 bases; J trimming: 5 bases; junction bases outside the gene matches: 7. The CDR3 is 14 residues long. Germline CDR1 is SQVTM and CDR2 is ANQGSEA. CDR3 in DNA: TGCAGCGTTGATCCGCTAGCGGGGCCTGAGACCCAGTACTTC. This translates into CSVDPLAGPETQYF.

This clonotype was seen at least ten times. Written as DNA, the CDR3 is TGTGCCAGCAGCTCCTCTAGCGGGGGACCCTACGAGCAGTACTTC. Encoded protein: CASSSSSGGPYEQYF. The chain uses TRBV7-2 and TRBJ2-7; 10 positions match TRBD2. The CDR3 is 15 residues long. Germline CDR1 SGHTA, CDR2 FQGNSA. Germline trimming cut 4 bases from V and 2 bases from J; bases unmatched to any gene: 5.

This clonotype showed up many times. V gene TRBV7-2 combines with J gene TRBJ2-3, with D unresolved. Trimming shortened V by 5 bases and J by 5 bases, and 14 bases separated the two germline ends. The germline gives CDR1 SGHTA, CDR2 FQGNSA. The CDR3 is 14 residues long. The chain's CDR3 is CASSESRAQDTQYF. Here the CDR3 DNA reads TGTGCCAGCAGCGAGAGCCGGGCCCAAGATACGCAGTATTTT. Variable domain in full (rest from reference TRBV7-2 and TRBJ2-3): GAGVSQSPSNKVTEKGKDVELRCDPISGHTALYWYRQSLGQGLEFLIYFQGNSAPDKSGLPSDRFSAERTGGSVSTLTIQRTQQEDSAVYLCASSESRAQDTQYFGPGTRLTVL.

This clonotype occurred many times. The rearrangement joins TRBV7-3 to TRBJ2-3; 7 nucleotides agree with TRBD1. J was trimmed by 3 bases and V by 3 bases; bases with no gene match: 6. The CDR3 has 15 residues. CDR1 and CDR2 from the germline V gene are SGHTA and FQGTGA. The CDR3 is CASSFRDSYTDTQYF. DNA of the CDR3: TGTGCCAGCAGCTTCCGGGACAGCTATACAGATACGCAGTATTTT.

Ten or more counts support this clonotype. The rearrangement uses TRBV12-3 or TRBV12-4 and TRBJ2-7; possibly TRBD1 for D (6 bases). Deletions cut 3 bases from V and 2 bases from J, with 8 bases between. There are 13 residues in the CDR3. The CDR3 DNA is TGTGCCAGCAGTTTCCAGGGGACCTACGAGCAGTACTTC. Translating it yields CASSFQGTYEQYF.

This clonotype was observed many times. The chain has TRBV6-2 or TRBV6-3 and TRBJ2-7, with 12 bases fitting TRBD2. The CDR3 spans 16 residues. Germline assignment: CDR1 MNHEY and CDR2 SVGEGT. V dropped 2 bases and J dropped 2; count of bases not matched to a gene: 4. CDR3 nucleotide sequence: TGTGCCAGCAGTTACCAGACTAGCGGGGGCGCCTACGAGCAGTACTTC. It codes for CASSYQTSGGAYEQYF.

There are many counts of this clonotype. The CDR3 reads CASTQGVSGAAETQYF. CDR3 nucleotide sequence: TGTGCCAGCACCCAAGGTGTTAGCGGGGCGGCGGAGACCCAGTACTTC. The genes are TRBV2 and TRBJ2-5; TRBD2 aligns across 8 bases. The CDR3 totals 16 residues. Germline V lookup: CDR1 SNHLY, CDR2 FYNNEI. Trimming cost V 7 bases and J 5 bases; bases outside gene matches: 15.

The chain has TRBV7-9 and TRBJ2-1; D call uncertain. The CDR3 totals 14 residues. V was cut by 7 bases and J by 5 bases, with 15 bases left in between. Germline V gene sequence: CDR1 SEHNR, CDR2 FQNEAQ (reference sequence). CDR3 bases: TGTGCCAGCACCCGAAGTTGGCGCGACAATGAGCAGTTCTTC. It translates to CASTRSWRDNEQFF.

The chain carries TRBV7-3 and TRBJ2-3, with D possibly TRBD1 on 5 matching bases. Germline CDR1 is SGHTA and CDR2 is FQGTGA. V shed 9 bases and J shed 0 bases, with 10 bases lying between them. The CDR3 length is 13 residues. CDR3 amino acids: CASRGASTDTQYF. The CDR3 nucleotides are TGTGCCAGTAGGGGTGCTAGCACAGATACGCAGTATTTT. Together with reference TRBV7-3 and TRBJ2-3, the CDR3 gives the full variable domain: GAGVSQTPSNKVTEKGKYVELRCDPISGHTALYWYRQSLGQGPEFLIYFQGTGAADDSGLPNDRFFAVRPEGSVSTLKIQRTERGDSAVYLCASRGASTDTQYFGPGTRLTVL.

The chain recombines TRBV29-1 with TRBJ2-3, with 9 nucleotides matching TRBD1. The V gene end was trimmed by 3 bases and the J gene end by 4 bases; junction bases not matched to a gene: 5. CDR1 is SQVTM, CDR2 ANQGSEA, per germline. CDR3 length: 14 residues. The CDR3 bases are TGCAGCGTTGACGCGGACAGGGGTCCAGATACGCAGTATTTT. Translation gives CSVDADRGPDTQYF.

The chain employs TRBV18 and TRBJ1-6; 7 bases are shared with TRBD1. Per the germline V gene, CDR1 is KGHSH and CDR2 is LQKENI. V gave up 1 base and J gave up 8 bases; unmatched junction bases: 8. The CDR3 loop spans 16 amino acids. In DNA, the CDR3 is TGTGCCAGCTCACCACGTCCAGGGGGACTTGATTCACCCCTCCACTTT. Its translation is CASSPRPGGLDSPLHF.

The V gene is TRBV7-9, the J gene TRBJ2-7; D is undetermined. The CDR3 runs 16 residues. Trimming took 6 bases from V and 6 from J, leaving 24 bases between them. Germline V CDR1 and CDR2: SEHNR, FQNEAQ (reference sequence). In nucleotides, the CDR3 is TGTGCCAGCAGTTTCGCGCCCCTGTCCGCCGGTAGCGAGCAGTACTTC. The encoded protein is CASSFAPLSAGSEQYF.

The chain combines TRBV7-2 with TRBJ1-2, with a weak D call TRBD1 (5 bases). V lost 1 base, J lost 7 bases, and 13 bases lay in between. The germline CDR1 and CDR2 sequences are SGHTA and FQGNSA. The CDR3 is 14 amino acids. CDR3 in DNA: TGTGCCAGCAGCTTAGGGCCCGGGACGGGTGGCTACACCTTC. Residues: CASSLGPGTGGYTF. Full variable domain (rest looked up from reference TRBV7-2 and TRBJ1-2): GAGVSQSPSNKVTEKGKDVELRCDPISGHTALYWYRQSLGQGLEFLIYFQGNSAPDKSGLPSDRFSAERTGGSVSTLTIQRTQQEDSAVYLCASSLGPGTGGYTFGSGTRLTVV.

J is TRBJ2-3 and V is TRBV6-2 or TRBV6-3; 8 positions match TRBD1. The CDR3 is made up of 13 amino acids. V lost 5 bases and J lost 6; bases outside the gene matches: 4. Germline loops: CDR1 MNHEY, CDR2 SVGEGT. The CDR3 nucleotides read TGTGCCAGCAGTACGCGGACAGGGGATACGCAGTATTTT. Its protein is CASSTRTGDTQYF.

The V and J genes are TRBV7-2 and TRBJ1-4; D not certain. Germline V lookup: CDR1 SGHTA, CDR2 FQGNSA. Trimming took off 1 base at V and 5 bases at J, with 8 bases between the two ends. The CDR3 spans 14 residues. The CDR3 DNA follows: TGTGCCAGCAGCTTAGATCAAGGAAATGAAAAACTGTTTTTT. Protein: CASSLDQGNEKLFF. Full variable domain (missing parts from reference TRBV7-2 and TRBJ1-4): GAGVSQSPSNKVTEKGKDVELRCDPISGHTALYWYRQSLGQGLEFLIYFQGNSAPDKSGLPSDRFSAERTGGSVSTLTIQRTQQEDSAVYLCASSLDQGNEKLFFGSGTQLSVL.